This TCR beta chain is drawn from a study of identical twins. Study-level findings and limits: Excess sharing between twins was weaker in beta out-of-frame sequences. Model-predicted out-of-frame TCR alpha sharing fell below observed values in monozygotic twins.

This clonotype was seen repeatedly, ten times or more. Its antigen remains unidentified. It was template switching that added a universal primer site, and there were unique molecular identifiers on the cDNA. Each CDR3 protein is one row after TCRdb ran MiXCR on the 5' RACE reads. The sample holds roughly 710,000 distinct CDR3 sequences, less than 7% seen once. Healthy Caucasians made up all donors. This CDR3 is built from 18 residues. J was trimmed by 2 bases and V by 5 bases; bases with no gene match: 14. The material sequenced was naive T cells sorted from blood. V usage is TRBV12-3 or TRBV12-4 and J usage is TRBJ2-2, with TRBD2 matching 7 bases. The receptor's source is a man aged 18 to 35 in good health. Here the CDR3 reads CASSGWAGAALNTGELFF. The CDR3, as DNA: TGTGCCAGCAGTGGTTGGGCGGGAGCTGCGCTTAACACCGGGGAGCTGTTTTTT.